The 20 T cell receptor beta chains below all came from one sample that was sequenced in a study of T-cell reconstitution after alpha-beta-depleted transplantation in children. Unique molecular identifiers tagged the TCRbeta library. Using its own MiXCR run on the PCR reads, TCRdb lists one record per CDR3 protein. Among hundreds of thousands of distinct CDR3 sequences listed, 8% to 11% were seen once. Here the sequenced sample was PBMCs from the stem cell graft donor, taken from the stem cell graft. These receptors were collected from a human donor who donated a stem cell graft to a child with acute myeloid leukemia.

The V and J genes are TRBV3-1 and TRBJ2-3; D not certain. The CDR3 has 12 amino acids. V dropped 2 bases and J dropped 2 bases, with 2 bases sitting between them. Germline V gene sequence: CDR1 LGHDT, CDR2 YNNKEL (reference sequence). CDR3 nucleotide sequence: TGTGCCAGCAGCCAATACACAGATACGCAGTATTTT. Translation gives CASSQYTDTQYF.

This clonotype was seen only a few times. The V gene is TRBV6-5, the J gene TRBJ2-2; the D is unclear. V was shortened by 4 bases and J by 1 base, with 7 bases between the two germline ends. Germline V CDR1 and CDR2: MNHEY, SVGAGI. The CDR3 has 14 amino acids. The CDR3 nucleotides are TGTGCCAGCAGTTCCCCCCGGAACACCGGGGAGCTGTTTTTT. Amino acid sequence: CASSSPRNTGELFF.

At least ten counts were recorded for this clonotype. The V and J genes are TRBV12-3 or TRBV12-4 and TRBJ1-2; D remains ambiguous. The V gene lost 6 bases and the J gene lost 2 bases, with 4 bases spanning the gap. The CDR3 spans 11 residues. CDR3 region: CASSLNYGYTF. The CDR3 DNA sequence: TGTGCCAGCAGCTTAAACTATGGCTACACCTTC.

This clonotype was counted only a few times. The chain couples TRBV5-1 to TRBJ2-7, with D maybe TRBD1 (6 bases). Germline V gene data show CDR1 as SGHRS and CDR2 as YFSETQ. V lost 3 bases and J lost 1, with 11 bases in between. The CDR3 is made up of 14 amino acids. In DNA form, the CDR3 reads TGCGCCAGCAGCTCCCGGGACAAATCCTACGAGCAGTACTTC. Protein sequence: CASSSRDKSYEQYF.

This clonotype was seen a few times. The V and J genes are TRBV10-3 and TRBJ2-3; 11 nucleotides agree with TRBD2. The CDR3 contains 16 residues. The V gene's germline CDR1 is ENHRY and CDR2 SYGVKD. Trimming at V came to 3 bases and at J to 6 bases, leaving 8 bases not matched to a gene. CDR3 bases: TGTGCCATCAGTGATTTTAGCGGGAGGGCCGGGGATACGCAGTATTTT. Protein: CAISDFSGRAGDTQYF.

The table lists this clonotype with many counts. This chain uses TRBV29-1 with TRBJ2-5; TRBD2 matches at 7 bases. CDR3 length: 12 residues. V shed 4 bases and J 5 bases; nucleotides not matched to a gene: 4. Germline values: CDR1 SQVTM, CDR2 ANQGSEA. For the CDR3, the DNA is TGCAGCGTTGGGGGGGGAGGGGAGACCCAGTACTTC. Its protein product is CSVGGGGETQYF.

This clonotype was recorded a few times. The V and J genes are TRBV5-1 and TRBJ2-1; 13 positions match TRBD2. Germline CDR1 and CDR2: SGHRS and YFSETQ. This CDR3 has 16 amino acids. The V gene end was trimmed by 4 bases and the J gene end by 5 bases; junction bases not matched to a gene: 6. The DNA for the CDR3 is TGCGCCAGCAGCGGAACTAGCGGGAGGGTGGACAATGAGCAGTTCTTC. The encoded protein is CASSGTSGRVDNEQFF.

V and J are TRBV5-1 and TRBJ2-5, with TRBD2 identical over 10 bases. Germline V gene data show CDR1 as SGHRS and CDR2 as YFSETQ. V gave up 1 base and J gave up 2 bases; unmatched junction bases: 5. The CDR3 runs 16 residues. CDR3 DNA: TGCGCCAGCAGCTTGCTGACTAGCGGGCAGCAAGAGACCCAGTACTTC. It yields the protein CASSLLTSGQQETQYF.

Many counts were recorded for this clonotype. The V gene is TRBV7-2, the J gene TRBJ2-5; 13 nucleotides align to TRBD2. V trimming: 8 bases; J trimming: 4 bases; junction bases outside the gene matches: 7. CDR3 length: 15 amino acids. The germline V gene encodes CDR1 SGHTA and CDR2 FQGNSA. The CDR3 region has the DNA TGTGCCAGCTTGAGGACTAGCGGGAGTATAGAGACCCAGTACTTC. It yields the protein CASLRTSGSIETQYF.

This clonotype was seen more than once but under ten times. The rearrangement uses TRBV5-1 and TRBJ2-1, with TRBD1 as a possible D gene (6 bases). The V end was cut by 4 bases, the J end by 4 bases, with 18 bases between. This CDR3 comprises 16 residues. Germline lookup yields CDR1 SGHRS and CDR2 YFSETQ. The CDR3, as DNA: TGCGCCAGCAGCCGGACAGTTTGGGGCATTTACAATGAGCAGTTCTTC. It yields the protein CASSRTVWGIYNEQFF. Drawing the rest from reference TRBV5-1 and TRBJ2-1, the complete variable domain is KAGVTQTPRYLIKTRGQQVTLSCSPISGHRSVSWYQQTPGQGLQFLFEYFSETQRNKGNFPGRFSGRQFSNSRSEMNVSTLELGDSALYLCASSRTVWGIYNEQFFGPGTRLTVL.

There are many counts of this clonotype. This CDR3 reads CASSLMGSEQYF. In DNA form, the CDR3 reads TGTGCCAGCAGCCTCATGGGCTCCGAGCAGTACTTC. The rearrangement links TRBV28 to TRBJ2-7; D gene unclear. Germline values: CDR1 MDHEN, CDR2 SYDVKM. The CDR3 runs 12 residues. V lost 6 bases and J lost 6, with 12 bases in between.

The sample holds a few counts of this clonotype. V and J are TRBV7-3 and TRBJ1-2, with 7 bases aligning to TRBD1. This CDR3 is built from 13 residues. Per germline, CDR1 SGHTA and CDR2 FQGTGA. After removal of 5 bases from V and 8 bases from J, the junction contained 8 bases not matched to a gene. CDR3 sequence reads: CASSHPQGVGYTF. CDR3 in DNA: TGTGCCAGCAGCCACCCTCAGGGGGTGGGCTACACCTTC.

This clonotype was detected only a few times. The CDR3 DNA follows: TGTGCCAGCAGTTACATAAGCGTGCGGACTAGCGGGAGCAGGGGGGAGCTGTTTTTT. This sequence encodes CASSYISVRTSGSRGELFF. V and J are TRBV6-5 and TRBJ2-2; 13 bases match TRBD2. There are 19 residues in the CDR3. Germline lookup yields CDR1 MNHEY and CDR2 SVGAGI. V dropped 2 bases and J dropped 8; count of bases not matched to a gene: 14.

The chain recombines TRBV6-4 with TRBJ2-1, with 7 bases that match TRBD2. The CDR3 consists of 19 residues. V gave up 2 bases and J gave up 4 bases; unmatched junction bases: 17. Germline CDR1 reads MRHNA; CDR2 reads SNTAGT. CDR3 sequence: CASSDGGGTLVPLYNEQFF. In DNA form, the CDR3 reads TGTGCCAGCAGTGACGGGGGAGGGACGCTAGTCCCCCTTTACAATGAGCAGTTCTTC.

This rearrangement joins TRBV7-9 to TRBJ2-5; 9 bases agree with TRBD1. Unmatched junction bases numbered 9, after V lost 5 bases and J lost 5 bases. The germline V gene encodes CDR1 SEHNR and CDR2 FQNEAQ (reference sequence). The CDR3 contains 15 residues. The CDR3 bases are TGTGCCAGCAGCATACCGGGACAGGGCCGGGAGACCCAGTACTTC. This translates into CASSIPGQGRETQYF.

This clonotype was observed a few times. The chain employs TRBV20-1 and TRBJ2-3, with D uncertain. This CDR3 comprises 14 residues. V gave up 2 bases and J gave up 4 bases, with 13 bases separating them. Germline CDR1 DFQATT, CDR2 SNEGSKA (reference sequence). CDR3 region: CSARIWLEADTQYF. Here the CDR3 DNA reads TGCAGTGCTAGAATATGGTTGGAAGCAGATACGCAGTATTTT.

In its sample, this clonotype was seen a few times. The chain carries TRBV5-6 and TRBJ2-2; 9 bases align to TRBD1. Germline V lookup: CDR1 SGHDT, CDR2 YYEEEE. This CDR3 is 21 amino acids long. The junction had 18 bases not matched to a gene; V was cut back by 3 bases and J by 0 bases. The CDR3 nucleotides read TGTGCCAGCAGCTCAAAGCGAAAACAGGGGGCGAGGCTAGCGAACACCGGGGAGCTGTTTTTT. Its translation: CASSSKRKQGARLANTGELFF. The variable domain in full, with the rest retrieved from reference TRBV5-6 and TRBJ2-2, is DAGVTQSPTHLIKTRGQQVTLRCSPKSGHDTVSWYQQALGQGPQFIFQYYEEEERQRGNFPDRFSGHQFPNYSSELNVNALLLGDSALYLCASSSKRKQGARLANTGELFFGEGSRLTVL.

This clonotype has at least ten counts. V and J are TRBV20-1 and TRBJ2-7; TRBD2 agrees at 10 bases. The CDR3 is 16 residues long. CDR1 is DFQATT, CDR2 SNEGSKA, per germline (reference sequence). Germline trimming cut 0 bases from V and 3 bases from J; bases unmatched to any gene: 8. CDR3: CSARDQSGRAYYEQYF. The CDR3, as DNA: TGCAGTGCTAGAGATCAAAGCGGGAGGGCCTACTACGAGCAGTACTTC.

The chain uses TRBV20-1 and TRBJ2-3; D unresolved. Trimming shortened V by 6 bases and J by 3 bases, and 7 bases separated the two germline ends. Germline CDR1 and CDR2: DFQATT and SNEGSKA (reference sequence). This CDR3 contains 11 residues. CDR3 DNA: TGCAGTGCAAAACATACAGATACGCAGTATTTT. Translation: CSAKHTDTQYF.

This clonotype was found many times. The rearrangement links TRBV4-3 to TRBJ2-7; the D gene is possibly TRBD2 (6 bases). This CDR3 comprises 16 residues. V gave up 0 bases and J gave up 5 bases, with 17 bases separating them. The germline V gene has CDR1 LGHNA and CDR2 YSLEER. In DNA form, the CDR3 reads TGCGCCAGCAGCCAAGATCCCCCGGGAGCCGGAGACGAGCAGTACTTC. Translated, it gives CASSQDPPGAGDEQYF.